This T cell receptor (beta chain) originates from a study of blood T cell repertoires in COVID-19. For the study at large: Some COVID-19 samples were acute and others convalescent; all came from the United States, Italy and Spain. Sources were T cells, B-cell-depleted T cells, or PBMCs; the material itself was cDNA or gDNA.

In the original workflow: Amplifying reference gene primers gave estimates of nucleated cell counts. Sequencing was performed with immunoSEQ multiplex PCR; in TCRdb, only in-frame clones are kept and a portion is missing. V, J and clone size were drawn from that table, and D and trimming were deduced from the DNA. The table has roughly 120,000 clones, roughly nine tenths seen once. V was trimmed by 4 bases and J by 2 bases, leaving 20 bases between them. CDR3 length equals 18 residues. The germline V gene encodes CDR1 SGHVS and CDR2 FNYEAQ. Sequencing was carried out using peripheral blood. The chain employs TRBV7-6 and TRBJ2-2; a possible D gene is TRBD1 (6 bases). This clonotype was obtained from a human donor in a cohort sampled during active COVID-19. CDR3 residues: CASSSQASTGPNTGELFF. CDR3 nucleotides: TGTGCCAGCAGCTCGCAGGCGTCGACAGGACCCAACACCGGGGAGCTGTTTTTT.